Following are 10 T cell receptor beta chains from one sample sequenced in a study of blood T cells in healthy people across ages. The second PCR ran 7 to 11 cycles with a sample-barcoded 5' primer and J-beta primers. TCRdb re-analysed the 5' RACE reads in MiXCR, keeping a single row per CDR3 protein. This sample has roughly 1.4 million distinct CDR3 sequences; approximately 59% occur once, and the top ten carry more than 6%. The source material was blood. The receptors were sampled from a man aged 18 to 30 in good health.

The chain joins TRBV28 to TRBJ2-1; no clear D. Trimming took off 5 bases at V and 5 bases at J, with 16 bases between the two ends. The CDR3 is 15 residues long. CDR1 is MDHEN, CDR2 SYDVKM, per germline. CDR3 nucleotides: TGTGCCAGCAGTCTGACTCCGGGTATACACAATGAGCAGTTCTTC. The encoded protein is CASSLTPGIHNEQFF.

The V gene is TRBV20-1, the J gene TRBJ1-1; a possible D gene is TRBD1 (5 bases). Trimming shortened V by 4 bases and J by 6 bases, and 18 bases separated the two germline ends. The CDR3 totals 14 residues. Per the germline V gene, CDR1 is DFQATT and CDR2 is SNEGSKA (reference sequence). The chain's CDR3 is CSATIVQGNSEAFF. In DNA form, the CDR3 reads TGCAGTGCTACCATCGTTCAGGGCAATTCTGAAGCTTTCTTT.

The chain couples TRBV6-5 to TRBJ2-2, with D uncertain. The CDR3 covers 15 residues. Germline loops: CDR1 MNHEY, CDR2 SVGAGI. V was pared by 0 bases and J by 1 base, with 6 bases between. The CDR3 sequence is CASSYSLENTGELFF. DNA of the CDR3: TGTGCCAGCAGTTACTCCCTCGAGAACACCGGGGAGCTGTTTTTT.

The rearrangement joins TRBV4-2 to TRBJ2-7; TRBD1 matches 10 bases. Germline lookup yields CDR1 LGHNA and CDR2 YNFKEQ. V trimming: 3 bases; J trimming: 1 base; junction bases outside the gene matches: 9. The CDR3 sequence is 17 residues long. The CDR3, as DNA: TGTGCCAGCAGCCACCGGGCCGGGACAGGGGCTTCCTACGAGCAGTACTTC. Translating it yields CASSHRAGTGASYEQYF.

This clonotype was counted a few times. The J gene is TRBJ1-1, the V gene TRBV11-2; D is undetermined. CDR3 length equals 12 residues. V was shortened by 3 bases and J by 10 bases, with 12 bases between the two germline ends. Germline CDR1 and CDR2: SGHAT and FQNNGV. The DNA of the CDR3 is TGTGCCAGCAGCTTGGTGAGATGGGGAGCTTTCTTT. This encodes CASSLVRWGAFF.

V and J are TRBV7-2 and TRBJ2-7, with a possible D match to TRBD1 (5 bases). Trimming pared 2 bases from V and 4 bases from J, leaving 12 bases between. Germline V gene lookup returns CDR1 SGHTA and CDR2 FQGNSA. The CDR3 loop spans 14 amino acids. DNA of the CDR3: TGTGCCAGCAGCTTACCAGGGAACCCTTACGAGCAGTACTTC. Translated: CASSLPGNPYEQYF.

The J gene is TRBJ2-5, the V gene TRBV29-1; perhaps TRBD2 as D (6 bases). Between the trimmed V and J ends, which lost 1 base and 0 bases, there was a span of 15 bases. The CDR3 consists of 16 residues. Germline assignment: CDR1 SQVTM and CDR2 ANQGSEA. The DNA of the CDR3 is TGCAGCGTTGAAGGTGGCGGGACCCTTTACCAAGAGACCCAGTACTTC. It yields the protein CSVEGGGTLYQETQYF.

There are a few counts of this clonotype. V and J are TRBV7-2 and TRBJ2-1; 7 bases match TRBD2. After removal of 6 bases from V and 3 bases from J, the junction contained 11 bases not matched to a gene. The CDR3 has 16 amino acids. Germline V gives CDR1 SGHTA, CDR2 FQGNSA. In DNA form, the CDR3 reads TGTGCCAGCAGTCCTGGGAGGGCGGGGTTCTACAATGAGCAGTTCTTC. It translates to CASSPGRAGFYNEQFF.

The V and J genes are TRBV12-3 or TRBV12-4 and TRBJ2-1, with 8 bases matching TRBD2. V dropped 2 bases and J dropped 8; count of bases not matched to a gene: 8. The CDR3 loop spans 15 amino acids. CDR3 in amino acids: CASSLSGVSGDEQFF. DNA of the CDR3: TGTGCCAGCAGTTTATCCGGGGTTAGCGGGGATGAGCAGTTCTTC.

The genes are TRBV7-9 and TRBJ2-7; D uncertain. This CDR3 is built from 14 residues. Germline V gene data show CDR1 as SEHNR and CDR2 as FQNEAQ (reference sequence). Trimming pared 3 bases from V and 6 bases from J, leaving 15 bases between. The DNA of the CDR3 is TGTGCCAGCAGCTTGCTCGACCGACCTCGCGAGCAGTACTTC. It is translated as CASSLLDRPREQYF.